This record looks at one T cell receptor beta chain sequence and its context. Produced via immunoSEQ multiplex PCR; TCRdb's table is partial and in-frame only. Of some 200,000 clones listed, approximately 65% are singletons. V was trimmed by 3 bases and J by 4 bases, leaving 10 bases between them. Looked up from germline, CDR1 is SGHNT and CDR2 is YENEEA. The CDR3 is 14 amino acids. The data belong to a study of shared clonotypes between healthy human individuals. The TCR sequence derives from a man aged 30 to 45 in good health. V usage is TRBV11-3 and J usage is TRBJ1-5; D gene unclear. The specimen sequenced was memory CD4+ T cells sorted from blood. Subset: CD45RA-negative fraction. The CDR3 loop reads CASSLARPNQPQHF. As DNA, the CDR3 is TGTGCCAGCAGCTTGGCCCGGCCAAATCAGCCCCAGCATTTT.